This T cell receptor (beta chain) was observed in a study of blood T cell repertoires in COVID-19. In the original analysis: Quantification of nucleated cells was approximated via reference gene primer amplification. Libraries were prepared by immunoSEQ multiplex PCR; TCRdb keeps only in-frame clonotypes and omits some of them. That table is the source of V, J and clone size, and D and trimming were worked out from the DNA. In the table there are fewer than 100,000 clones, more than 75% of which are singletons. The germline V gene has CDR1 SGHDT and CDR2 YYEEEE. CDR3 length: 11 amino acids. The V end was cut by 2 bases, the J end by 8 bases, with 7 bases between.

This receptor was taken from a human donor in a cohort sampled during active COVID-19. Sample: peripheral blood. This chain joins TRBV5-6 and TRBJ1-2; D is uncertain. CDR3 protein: CASSLTGGYTF. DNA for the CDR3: TGTGCCAGCAGCTTAACGGGGGGCTACACCTTC. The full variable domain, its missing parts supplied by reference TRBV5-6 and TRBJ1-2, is DAGVTQSPTHLIKTRGQQVTLRCSPKSGHDTVSWYQQALGQGPQFIFQYYEEEERQRGNFPDRFSGHQFPNYSSELNVNALLLGDSALYLCASSLTGGYTFGSGTRLTVV.